This section outlines one TCR beta chain sequence together with its context. Its matching antigen is unknown. CDR1 and CDR2 (germline): MDHEN, SYDVKM. Trimming took 8 bases from V and 2 from J; bases not matched to a gene: 6. The CDR3 runs to 13 residues. This sample stems from a study of T cells after posttransplantation cyclophosphamide. Study-wide points: Recipient CMV seropositivity and CMV reactivation strongly tracked TRB clonality. Donor-recipient repertoire similarity was low at 1-2 months, rising over year one. Skin or GI-infiltrating T cells shared few TRB sequences with blood.

A marrow graft followed busulfan-fludarabine conditioning, with cyclophosphamide on days +3 and +4. Sequenced by immunoSEQ multiplex PCR; TCRdb stores in-frame clones only, minus some. The repertoire holds about 5,000 clones, with over 70% as singletons. The specimen comprised PBMCs, sampled after allogeneic stem cell transplant with posttransplant cyclophosphamide. The source is a male patient aged 55-69 years who received an allogeneic stem cell transplant from an unrelated donor, was CMV-positive, and had no GVHD. These T cells may partly come from the graft donor. The J gene is TRBJ2-7, the V gene TRBV28; 7 nucleotides agree with TRBD1. The CDR3 DNA sequence: TGTGCCAGCCAGGGGGATCCAACCTACGAGCAGTACTTC. It is translated as CASQGDPTYEQYF.